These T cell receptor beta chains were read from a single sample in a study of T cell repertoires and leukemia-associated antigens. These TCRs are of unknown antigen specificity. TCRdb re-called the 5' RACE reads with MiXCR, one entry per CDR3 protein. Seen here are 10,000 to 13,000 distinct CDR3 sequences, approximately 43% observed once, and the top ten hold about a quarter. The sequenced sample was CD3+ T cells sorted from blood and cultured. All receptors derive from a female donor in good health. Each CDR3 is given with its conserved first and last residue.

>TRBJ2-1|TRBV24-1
CATSEPDLRGHSYNEQFF
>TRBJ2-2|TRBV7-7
CASSPGTSSNGELFF
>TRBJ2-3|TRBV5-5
CASSELRGADTQYF
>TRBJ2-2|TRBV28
CASSLIPASTGELFF
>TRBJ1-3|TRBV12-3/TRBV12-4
CASSRRLCSGNTIYF
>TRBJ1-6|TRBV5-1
CASSRTDSSYNSPLHF
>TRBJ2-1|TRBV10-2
CASSDDSGTSQTVSYNEQFF
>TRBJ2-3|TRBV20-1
CSARVWSGASADTQYF
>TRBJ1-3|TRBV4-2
CASSQDWSSSSGNTIYF
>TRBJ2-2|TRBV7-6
CASILTGMSGELFF
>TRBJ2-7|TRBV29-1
CSAGRGGAYEQYF
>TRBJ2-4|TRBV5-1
CASSFGGNIQYF
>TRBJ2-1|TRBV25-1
CASSEGVSSSYNEQFF
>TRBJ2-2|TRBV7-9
CATPPGEPFF
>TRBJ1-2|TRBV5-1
CASAGLGGEYGYTF
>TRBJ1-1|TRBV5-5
CASRSVLTVEAFF
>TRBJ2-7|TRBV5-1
CASSLLVAGPNEQYF
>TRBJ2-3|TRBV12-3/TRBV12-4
CASSGGLAVVDTQYF
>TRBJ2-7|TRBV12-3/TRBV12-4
CASSSTTAPGGSYEQYF
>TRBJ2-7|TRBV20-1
CSARGGRIYEQYF
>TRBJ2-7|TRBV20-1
CSARATQREFFSYEQYF
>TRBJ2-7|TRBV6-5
CASSSGLTYEQYF
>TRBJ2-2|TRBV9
CASSVDARARELFF
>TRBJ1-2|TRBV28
CASSQLRDRIDYGYTF
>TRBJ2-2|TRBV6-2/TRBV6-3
CASKKREVDTGELFF
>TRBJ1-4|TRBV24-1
CATSDPRSGQGARGEKLLF
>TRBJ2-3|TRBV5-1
CASSLVTDTQYF
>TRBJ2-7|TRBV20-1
CSARGISVSYEQYF
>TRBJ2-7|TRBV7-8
CASSLDKQGGTDPYVQYF
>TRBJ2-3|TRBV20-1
CSVPARGRGDTQYF
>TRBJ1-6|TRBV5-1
CASSAGTVNSPLHF
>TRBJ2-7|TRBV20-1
CSARGDRPLEYF
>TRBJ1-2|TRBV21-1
CASSKAPAGSLYGYTF
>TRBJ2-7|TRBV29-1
CSVEGPTYHEQHF
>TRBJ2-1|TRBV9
CASSVGGTSGMYNEQFF
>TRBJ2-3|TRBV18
CASSGTGGFGANTQYF
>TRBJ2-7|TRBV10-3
CAISLDSESSEQYF
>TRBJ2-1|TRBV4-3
CASSQESREDAKDNEQFF
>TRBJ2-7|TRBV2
CASSVLLIYEQYF
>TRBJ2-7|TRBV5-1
CASSLGRTYEQYF
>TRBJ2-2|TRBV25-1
CASKGQGESGEPFF
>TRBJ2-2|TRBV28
CASSSKQGPQGCANTGELFF
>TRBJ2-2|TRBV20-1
CSARGASHTGELFF
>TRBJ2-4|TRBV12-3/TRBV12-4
CASSWFFSQNIQYF
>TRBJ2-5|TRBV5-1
CASSLGPEETQYF
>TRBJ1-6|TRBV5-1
CASSLSGQPRSPLHF
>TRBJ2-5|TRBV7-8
CASSLDWMGAQYF
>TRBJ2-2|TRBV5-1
CASSPAGGERPGELFF
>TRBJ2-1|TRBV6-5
CASSRQGSSYTELFF
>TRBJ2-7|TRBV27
CASSYGTDSYEQYF
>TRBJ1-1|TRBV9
CASSVRTGNTEAFF
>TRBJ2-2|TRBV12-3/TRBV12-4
CASNQQGGAGELFF
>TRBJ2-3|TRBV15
CATSRARDTRGLADTDTQYF
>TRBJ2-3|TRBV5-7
CASSSHRTTQYF
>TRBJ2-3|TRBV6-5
CASTQGAGGPDTQYF
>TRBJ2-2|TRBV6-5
CASARTANTGELFF
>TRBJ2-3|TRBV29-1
CSVGQGGDTQYF
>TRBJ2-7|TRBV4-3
CASSQAAGTGGVEQYF